The rows below give T cell receptor beta chains drawn from one sample of a study of breast tumors, draining lymph nodes, adjacent tissues. TCRdb processed the multiplex PCR reads anew with MiXCR; each CDR3 protein has one entry. In the table there are approximately 170,000 distinct CDR3 sequences, roughly 30% of which are singletons. Sequencing was performed on axillary lymph node tissue. All receptors come from a female donor with breast cancer. Some clones in this sample may be carry-over from other donors' samples. Both conserved end residues are part of each CDR3. The order of the fields is D gene, V gene, clone size, J gene, CDR3 protein, CDR3 DNA. The D gene is left open where the match is weak. Expanded clones get a size class; other rows say once, few or many, or leave the size out.

d_gene: NA; v_gene: TRBV27; abundance: NA; j_gene: TRBJ2-1; CDR3aa: CASSLELNRNNEQFF; CDR3nt: TGTGCCAGCAGTTTGGAGCTGAATAGGAACAATGAGCAGTTCTTC
d_gene: NA; v_gene: TRBV6-1; abundance: many; j_gene: TRBJ2-2; CDR3aa: CASRSTGELFF; CDR3nt: TGTGCCAGCAGGTCCACCGGGGAGCTGTTTTTT
d_gene: TRBD2; v_gene: TRBV7-2; abundance: many; j_gene: TRBJ2-5; CDR3aa: CASSLERGGSPQETQYF; CDR3nt: TGTGCCAGCAGCTTAGAGCGGGGGGGGTCCCCACAAGAGACCCAGTACTTC
d_gene: NA; v_gene: TRBV20-1; abundance: many; j_gene: TRBJ1-6; CDR3aa: CSARDRGRINSPLHF; CDR3nt: TGCAGTGCTAGAGACAGGGGTAGGATAAATTCACCCCTCCACTTT
d_gene: NA; v_gene: TRBV6-2/TRBV6-3; abundance: many; j_gene: TRBJ1-5; CDR3aa: CASKTGPSQPQHF; CDR3nt: TGTGCCAGCAAGACAGGTCCTTCTCAGCCCCAGCATTTT
d_gene: TRBD1; v_gene: TRBV11-2; abundance: NA; j_gene: TRBJ2-7; CDR3aa: CASSSDRGSEQYF; CDR3nt: TGTGCCAGCAGCTCGGACAGGGGAAGTGAGCAGTACTTC
d_gene: NA; v_gene: TRBV5-1; abundance: many; j_gene: TRBJ2-7; CDR3aa: CASREGGTPSYEQYF; CDR3nt: TGCGCCAGCAGAGAGGGGGGCACACCTTCCTACGAGCAGTACTTC
d_gene: TRBD1; v_gene: TRBV18; abundance: many; j_gene: TRBJ1-3; CDR3aa: CASSPSDRGSGNTIYF; CDR3nt: TGTGCCAGCTCACCATCCGACAGGGGCTCTGGAAACACCATATATTTT
d_gene: TRBD2; v_gene: TRBV20-1; abundance: many; j_gene: TRBJ2-7; CDR3aa: CSALKPLAGDYEQYF; CDR3nt: TGCAGTGCCCTGAAGCCACTAGCGGGGGACTACGAGCAGTACTTC
d_gene: TRBD1; v_gene: TRBV4-2; abundance: NA; j_gene: TRBJ2-5; CDR3aa: CASSHQGQGQETQYF; CDR3nt: TGTGCCAGCAGCCACCAGGGACAGGGACAAGAGACCCAGTACTTC
d_gene: NA; v_gene: TRBV3-1; abundance: NA; j_gene: TRBJ2-3; CDR3aa: CASSRRGTAGDEQYF; CDR3nt: TGTGCCAGCAGCCGTCGTGGGACCGCCGGGGATGAGCAGTATTTT
d_gene: NA; v_gene: TRBV6-2/TRBV6-3; abundance: NA; j_gene: TRBJ1-2; CDR3aa: CASSPAQGNYGYTF; CDR3nt: TGTGCCAGCAGTCCGGCGCAGGGGAACTATGGCTACACCTTC
d_gene: NA; v_gene: TRBV9; abundance: few; j_gene: TRBJ2-1; CDR3aa: CASSEGGGAYNEQFF; CDR3nt: TGTGCCAGCAGCGAGGGGGGGGGGGCCTACAATGAGCAGTTCTTC
d_gene: TRBD2; v_gene: TRBV2; abundance: many; j_gene: TRBJ2-2; CDR3aa: CASMERLAGVTGELFF; CDR3nt: TGTGCCAGCATGGAGAGACTAGCGGGAGTCACCGGGGAGCTGTTTTTT
d_gene: TRBD2; v_gene: TRBV6-2/TRBV6-3; abundance: few; j_gene: TRBJ2-1; CDR3aa: CASSPAAGGYNEQFF; CDR3nt: TGTGCCAGCAGTCCTGCAGCGGGGGGATACAATGAGCAGTTCTTC
d_gene: NA; v_gene: TRBV7-6; abundance: many; j_gene: TRBJ2-1; CDR3aa: CASSLGPDLYNEQFF; CDR3nt: TGTGCCAGCAGCTTAGGTCCAGACCTCTACAATGAGCAGTTCTTC
d_gene: NA; v_gene: TRBV18; abundance: many; j_gene: TRBJ2-3; CDR3aa: CASSPPDRGITDTQYF; CDR3nt: TGTGCCAGCTCACCACCGGACCGGGGGATCACAGATACGCAGTATTTT
d_gene: NA; v_gene: TRBV29-1; abundance: many; j_gene: TRBJ1-2; CDR3aa: CSVVSAVGYTF; CDR3nt: TGCAGCGTTGTTTCGGCGGTTGGCTACACCTTC
d_gene: NA; v_gene: TRBV7-9; abundance: many; j_gene: TRBJ2-7; CDR3aa: CASSSKRDSSSYEQYF; CDR3nt: TGTGCCAGCAGCTCAAAACGGGACTCAAGCTCCTACGAGCAGTACTTC
d_gene: NA; v_gene: TRBV19; abundance: few; j_gene: TRBJ2-7; CDR3aa: CASRPTGLGGAVGEQYF; CDR3nt: TGTGCCAGTAGACCAACAGGGTTGGGAGGGGCTGTGGGAGAGCAGTACTTC
d_gene: TRBD2; v_gene: TRBV11-2; abundance: many; j_gene: TRBJ2-3; CDR3aa: CASSLVGGVPDTQYF; CDR3nt: TGTGCCAGCAGCTTAGTGGGGGGGGTGCCAGATACGCAGTATTTT
d_gene: TRBD1; v_gene: TRBV6-5; abundance: many; j_gene: TRBJ1-4; CDR3aa: CASSYGGQGYNEKLFF; CDR3nt: TGTGCCAGCAGTTACGGGGGACAGGGATACAATGAAAAACTGTTTTTT
d_gene: NA; v_gene: TRBV14; abundance: few; j_gene: TRBJ1-6; CDR3aa: CASSRRTSGRFYNSPLHF; CDR3nt: TGTGCCAGCAGCCGACGGACTAGCGGGAGGTTCTATAATTCACCCCTCCACTTT
d_gene: NA; v_gene: TRBV10-3; abundance: many; j_gene: TRBJ2-7; CDR3aa: CAISDGVGQGVYEQYF; CDR3nt: TGTGCCATCAGTGACGGGGTCGGGCAGGGAGTCTACGAGCAGTACTTC
d_gene: TRBD1; v_gene: TRBV12-3/TRBV12-4; abundance: many; j_gene: TRBJ2-3; CDR3aa: CASSPSGTGTDTQYF; CDR3nt: TGTGCCAGCAGTCCCTCTGGGACAGGGACAGATACGCAGTATTTT
d_gene: NA; v_gene: TRBV2; abundance: many; j_gene: TRBJ2-1; CDR3aa: CASKGIGGGFYNEQFF; CDR3nt: TGTGCCAGCAAGGGGATAGGGGGGGGCTTTTACAATGAGCAGTTCTTC
d_gene: TRBD2; v_gene: TRBV6-2/TRBV6-3; abundance: NA; j_gene: TRBJ2-1; CDR3aa: CASSYSQLAGDNEQFF; CDR3nt: TGTGCCAGCAGTTACTCCCAGCTAGCGGGAGACAATGAGCAGTTCTTC
d_gene: NA; v_gene: TRBV25-1; abundance: NA; j_gene: TRBJ2-3; CDR3aa: CASSARPLGDWGTDTQYF; CDR3nt: TGTGCCAGCAGTGCTAGACCCCTCGGGGATTGGGGTACAGATACGCAGTATTTT
d_gene: TRBD2; v_gene: TRBV11-2; abundance: few; j_gene: TRBJ2-1; CDR3aa: CASSSRGGSGGASYNEQFF; CDR3nt: TGTGCCAGCAGCTCGAGGGGTGGTAGCGGGGGGGCCTCCTACAATGAGCAGTTCTTC
d_gene: NA; v_gene: TRBV29-1; abundance: NA; j_gene: TRBJ2-6; CDR3aa: CSVLRGPNTEAF; CDR3nt: TGCAGCGTTCTCCGTGGCCCGAACACTGAAGCTTTC
d_gene: NA; v_gene: TRBV20-1; abundance: NA; j_gene: TRBJ2-4; CDR3aa: CSAAGVADIKSIQYF; CDR3nt: TGCAGTGCGGCCGGAGTAGCGGATATTAAAAGCATTCAGTACTTC
d_gene: NA; v_gene: TRBV3-2; abundance: few; j_gene: TRBJ2-6; CDR3aa: CASITLADLSGANVLTF; CDR3nt: TGTGCCAGCATCACACTAGCGGACCTCTCTGGGGCCAACGTCCTGACTTTC
d_gene: NA; v_gene: TRBV15; abundance: few; j_gene: TRBJ2-6; CDR3aa: CATSRDSGSGANVLTF; CDR3nt: TGTGCCACCAGCAGAGATTCGGGGTCTGGGGCCAACGTCCTGACTTTC
d_gene: TRBD1; v_gene: TRBV11-2; abundance: many; j_gene: TRBJ2-5; CDR3aa: CASSSGTELKETQYF; CDR3nt: TGTGCCAGCAGCTCGGGGACAGAACTAAAAGAGACCCAGTACTTC
d_gene: NA; v_gene: TRBV9; abundance: once; j_gene: TRBJ2-3; CDR3aa: CASSSGPANTGEGTDTQYF; CDR3nt: TGTGCCAGCAGCAGCGGGCCCGCGAACACCGGGGAAGGCACAGATACGCAGTATTTT
d_gene: TRBD1; v_gene: TRBV18; abundance: many; j_gene: TRBJ1-4; CDR3aa: CASSPGPNRGNEKLFF; CDR3nt: TGTGCCAGCTCACCTGGGCCCAACAGGGGTAATGAAAAACTGTTTTTT
d_gene: NA; v_gene: TRBV5-6; abundance: many; j_gene: TRBJ2-5; CDR3aa: CASSLSSEQETQYF; CDR3nt: TGTGCCAGCAGCTTGTCCAGCGAACAAGAGACCCAGTACTTC
d_gene: NA; v_gene: TRBV15; abundance: NA; j_gene: TRBJ2-3; CDR3aa: CAASRDPYPDTQYF; CDR3nt: TGTGCCGCCAGCAGAGATCCCTATCCCGATACGCAGTATTTT
d_gene: TRBD2; v_gene: TRBV6-5; abundance: many; j_gene: TRBJ2-3; CDR3aa: CARLDSSGGGTDTQYF; CDR3nt: TGTGCCAGACTCGATTCGAGCGGGGGGGGCACAGATACGCAGTATTTT
d_gene: NA; v_gene: TRBV20-1; abundance: NA; j_gene: TRBJ2-1; CDR3aa: CSATYHAGTANLSYNEQFF; CDR3nt: TGCAGTGCTACGTACCACGCAGGGACCGCCAATCTCTCCTACAATGAGCAGTTCTTC
d_gene: NA; v_gene: TRBV2; abundance: few; j_gene: TRBJ2-3; CDR3aa: CASSDSGALNEQYF; CDR3nt: TGTGCCAGCAGTGATTCAGGGGCCCTCAATGAGCAGTATTTT
d_gene: TRBD1; v_gene: TRBV12-3/TRBV12-4; abundance: many; j_gene: TRBJ2-7; CDR3aa: CASSLTGMRAYEQYF; CDR3nt: TGTGCCAGCAGTTTGACAGGGATGAGGGCCTACGAGCAGTACTTC
d_gene: TRBD1; v_gene: TRBV19; abundance: many; j_gene: TRBJ2-7; CDR3aa: CASSIRSGQGREQYF; CDR3nt: TGTGCCAGTAGTATAAGGTCTGGACAGGGCCGCGAGCAGTACTTC
d_gene: TRBD1; v_gene: TRBV6-6; abundance: NA; j_gene: TRBJ1-4; CDR3aa: CATRQGQGGNEKLFF; CDR3nt: TGTGCCACCAGACAAGGACAGGGGGGAAATGAAAAACTGTTTTTT
d_gene: NA; v_gene: TRBV18; abundance: few; j_gene: TRBJ2-7; CDR3aa: CASSPGTLGGRTYEQYF; CDR3nt: TGTGCCAGCTCACCAGGGACTTTAGGGGGGCGCACATACGAGCAGTACTTC
d_gene: NA; v_gene: TRBV20-1; abundance: many; j_gene: TRBJ2-1; CDR3aa: CSATRSASSSYNEQFF; CDR3nt: TGCAGTGCCACCAGGTCGGCTTCGTCCTCCTACAATGAGCAGTTCTTC
d_gene: NA; v_gene: TRBV29-1; abundance: NA; j_gene: TRBJ1-5; CDR3aa: CSVEVAGGPQHF; CDR3nt: TGCAGCGTTGAAGTAGCGGGGGGGCCCCAGCATTTT
d_gene: TRBD1; v_gene: TRBV20-1; abundance: many; j_gene: TRBJ1-4; CDR3aa: CSAISTGQGNEKLFF; CDR3nt: TGCAGTGCTATATCGACAGGACAGGGTAATGAAAAACTGTTTTTT
d_gene: NA; v_gene: TRBV7-7; abundance: NA; j_gene: TRBJ2-5; CDR3aa: CASSPHIGEGETQYF; CDR3nt: TGTGCTAGCAGCCCACACATTGGAGAGGGAGAGACCCAGTACTTC
d_gene: NA; v_gene: TRBV19; abundance: many; j_gene: TRBJ2-6; CDR3aa: CASLDSQWVSGANVLTF; CDR3nt: TGTGCCAGCCTCGACAGCCAGTGGGTCTCTGGGGCCAACGTCCTGACTTTC
d_gene: NA; v_gene: TRBV7-9; abundance: once; j_gene: TRBJ1-1; CDR3aa: CASSIRQDMGTEAFF; CDR3nt: TGTGCCAGCAGCATACGACAGGATATGGGGACTGAAGCTTTCTTT
d_gene: NA; v_gene: TRBV7-6; abundance: many; j_gene: TRBJ2-7; CDR3aa: CASSPGQYEQYF; CDR3nt: TGTGCCAGCAGCCCAGGACAGTACGAGCAGTACTTC
d_gene: NA; v_gene: TRBV6-6; abundance: NA; j_gene: TRBJ1-4; CDR3aa: CASSYSGAKLFF; CDR3nt: TGTGCCAGCAGTTACTCAGGGGCGAAACTGTTTTTT
d_gene: TRBD2; v_gene: TRBV6-2/TRBV6-3; abundance: NA; j_gene: TRBJ2-3; CDR3aa: CASSHSLAGPPDTQYF; CDR3nt: TGTGCCAGCAGTCACTCGCTAGCGGGGCCCCCAGATACGCAGTATTTT
d_gene: TRBD1; v_gene: TRBV7-3; abundance: many; j_gene: TRBJ2-1; CDR3aa: CASSPEGTGSYNEQFF; CDR3nt: TGTGCCAGCAGCCCGGAGGGGACAGGGTCCTACAATGAGCAGTTCTTC